The 20 T cell receptor beta chains in this list originate from one sample, sequenced in a study of blood T cell repertoires in COVID-19. The method was immunoSEQ multiplex PCR; TCRdb's version includes in-frame clones alone and lacks a portion of them. Of 150,000 to 200,000 clones listed, roughly 80% are singletons. Source material: peripheral blood. The receptors were sampled from a woman aged 80 or over with COVID-19, enrolled during active disease.

V and J are TRBV21-1 and TRBJ1-5; TRBD1, as called in the table, went unchecked against the DNA. TRBV21-1 is labeled a pseudogene. The CDR3 extends over 20 amino acids. The CDR3 reads CASSKVERQGAPRGNQPQHF. CDR3 nucleotides: TGTGCCAGCAGCAAAGTCGAACGACAGGGAGCCCCTAGGGGCAATCAGCCCCAGCATTTT.

With respect to this clone: The junction departs from the called germline gene at one end, perhaps through a read error. V gene TRBV6-5 combines with J gene TRBJ1-2; D might be TRBD1 (6 bases). The CDR3 extends over 15 amino acids. Per the germline V gene, CDR1 is MNHEY and CDR2 is SVGAGI. The CDR3 protein is CASSDSGGGSYGYTF. DNA for the CDR3: TGTGCCAGCAGTGACTCTGGGGGGGGCAGCTATGGCTACACCTTC.

This clone was seen only once. The rearrangement uses TRBV18 and TRBJ2-3; perhaps TRBD2 as D (6 bases). CDR1 is KGHSH and CDR2 is LQKENI in the germline V gene. There are 16 residues in the CDR3. Trimming took 1 base from V and 4 from J, leaving 15 bases between them. CDR3 sequence (DNA): TGTGCCAGCTCACCACTTATGGACGGGAGCTCAGATACGCAGTATTTT. Translated: CASSPLMDGSSDTQYF. Together with reference TRBV18 and TRBJ2-3, the CDR3 gives the full variable domain: NAGVMQNPRHLVRRRGQEARLRCSPMKGHSHVYWYRQLPEEGLKFMVYLQKENIIDESGMPKERFSAEFPKEGPSILRIQQVVRGDSAAYFCASSPLMDGSSDTQYFGPGTRLTVL.

The chain employs TRBV11-3 and TRBJ1-5, with TRBD1 matching 7 bases. This CDR3 contains 15 residues. Germline V gene lookup returns CDR1 SGHNT and CDR2 YENEEA. V shed 0 bases, J shed 1 base, and the junction held 0 bases outside the gene matches. The CDR3, as DNA: TGTGCCAGCAGCTTAGAGGGACAGAGCAATCAGCCCCAGCATTTT. This gives the protein CASSLEGQSNQPQHF.

This clone appeared once. The chain has TRBV5-1 and TRBJ2-1; 8 bases map to TRBD1. Per the germline V gene, CDR1 is SGHRS and CDR2 is YFSETQ. This CDR3 is 14 amino acids long. The ends lost 3 bases at V and 7 bases at J; junction bases unmatched: 6. The CDR3 DNA is TGCGCCAGCAGCTCCGGACAGGGTAGGAATGAGCAGTTCTTC. Translation: CASSSGQGRNEQFF.

With regard to this clone: Distinct nucleotide sequences in the sample also encode this CDR3. The chain uses TRBV5-5 and TRBJ2-3; TRBD2 aligns across 13 bases. V lost 4 bases to trimming and J lost 2 bases; unmatched junction nucleotides: 4. The length of the CDR3 is 16 residues. The V gene's germline CDR1 is SGHKS and CDR2 YYEKEE (reference sequence). In nucleotides, the CDR3 is TGTGCCAGCAGCCCCGGACTAGCGGGGGTCACAGATACGCAGTATTTT. This gives the protein CASSPGLAGVTDTQYF.

This clone was recorded only once. This chain joins TRBV3-1 (or the pseudogene TRBV3-2) and TRBJ2-5; perhaps TRBD1 as D (6 bases). V lost 0 bases and J lost 2, with 16 bases in between. Per the germline V gene, CDR1 is LGHDT and CDR2 is YNNKEL (reference sequence). This CDR3 has 17 residues. Here the CDR3 DNA reads TGTGCCAGCAGCCAAGAGTCCAGCAGGGGCCCACAAGAGACCCAGTACTTC. Protein: CASSQESSRGPQETQYF.

The chain carries TRBV28 and TRBJ1-1; 9 bases agree with TRBD1. Germline V gene lookup returns CDR1 MDHEN and CDR2 SYDVKM. CDR3 length equals 15 residues. With V trimmed by 0 bases and J by 3 bases, 2 bases remained unmatched. CDR3: CASSLWTGGDTEAFF. For the CDR3, the DNA is TGTGCCAGCAGTTTATGGACAGGGGGAGACACTGAAGCTTTCTTT. Based on the CDR3 plus reference TRBV28 and TRBJ1-1, the full variable domain is DVKVTQSSRYLVKRTGEKVFLECVQDMDHENMFWYRQDPGLGLRLIYFSYDVKMKEKGDIPEGYSVSREKKERFSLILESASTNQTSMYLCASSLWTGGDTEAFFGQGTRLTVV.

The rearrangement joins TRBV6-2 or TRBV6-3 to TRBJ1-2, with a weak D call TRBD1 (5 bases). V gave up 5 bases and J gave up 6 bases, with 10 bases separating them. Germline V gives CDR1 MNHEY, CDR2 SVGEGT. CDR3 length: 12 residues. CDR3 residues: CASSRSGDGYTF. The CDR3 nucleotides are TGTGCCAGCAGTCGCTCGGGGGATGGCTACACCTTC.

The rearrangement links TRBV5-1 to TRBJ2-7; 9 bases line up with TRBD2. CDR1 and CDR2 (germline): SGHRS, YFSETQ. With V trimmed by 4 bases and J by 2 bases, 4 bases remained unmatched. This CDR3 spans 14 amino acids. The CDR3 DNA sequence: TGCGCCAGCAGCCAACTAGCGGGCACCTACGAGCAGTACTTC. It translates to CASSQLAGTYEQYF.

The V call is TRBV30, the J call TRBJ2-3, with TRBD1 matching over 10 bases. V gave up 8 bases and J gave up 1 base; unmatched junction bases: 3. Germline CDR1 reads GTSNPN; CDR2 reads SVGIG (reference sequence). This CDR3 region has 13 residues. The CDR3 region is CAGTGDGTDTQYF. CDR3 bases: TGTGCCGGGACAGGGGACGGCACAGATACGCAGTATTTT.

V gene TRBV11-3 combines with J gene TRBJ2-7; possibly TRBD2 for D (6 bases). Trimming took 4 bases from V and 2 from J, leaving 12 bases between them. The CDR3 totals 14 residues. Germline V CDR1 and CDR2: SGHNT, YENEEA. The CDR3 reads CASSSSGLTYEQYF. The CDR3 nucleotides read TGTGCCAGCAGCTCTTCGGGACTCACCTACGAGCAGTACTTC.

This clone was detected a few times. The V and J genes are TRBV2 and TRBJ2-7; 9 bases fit TRBD2. After removal of 4 bases from V and 3 bases from J, the junction contained 4 bases not matched to a gene. Germline CDR1 and CDR2: SNHLY and FYNNEI. The length of the CDR3 is 14 residues. The CDR3 coding sequence is TGTGCCAGCAGTGTTAGCGGGGGTCGCTACGAGCAGTACTTC. As protein: CASSVSGGRYEQYF.

J is TRBJ1-4 and V is TRBV9; possible D gene TRBD1, 5 bases. V lost 4 bases to trimming and J lost 1 base, with 14 bases between them. The CDR3 sequence is 16 residues long. Germline CDR1 is SGDLS and CDR2 is YYNGEE. CDR3 coding DNA: TGTGCCAGCAGCTACGCTGTCGGGGGAACTAATGAAAAACTGTTTTTT. It yields the protein CASSYAVGGTNEKLFF. Based on the CDR3 plus reference TRBV9 and TRBJ1-4, the full variable domain is DSGVTQTPKHLITATGQRVTLRCSPRSGDLSVYWYQQSLDQGLQFLIQYYNGEERAKGNILERFSAQQFPDLHSELNLSSLELGDSALYFCASSYAVGGTNEKLFFGSGTQLSVL.

The chain links TRBV11-2 to TRBJ2-4; D possibly corresponds to TRBD2 (7 bases). CDR1 is SGHAT, CDR2 FQNNGV, per germline. Trimming shortened V by 5 bases and J by 7 bases, and 18 bases separated the two germline ends. This CDR3 region has 15 residues. This chain's CDR3 is CASSPVGGGWNIQYF. CDR3 in DNA: TGTGCCAGCAGCCCCGTAGGGGGGGGGTGGAACATTCAGTACTTC.

The chain combines TRBV4-1 with TRBJ2-5; 7 nucleotides match TRBD1. This CDR3 has 16 amino acids. Trimming took 2 bases from V and 5 from J; bases not matched to a gene: 11. Germline V gene lookup returns CDR1 MGHRA and CDR2 YSYEKL. The CDR3 coding sequence is TGCGCCAGCAGCCAACCTAACAGGGGATCGAAGGAGACCCAGTACTTC. Amino acids: CASSQPNRGSKETQYF.

This chain connects TRBV7-9 to TRBJ1-1; 8 bases map to TRBD1. Trimming removed 2 bases from V and 8 bases from J; junction bases left unmatched: 1. CDR1 and CDR2 (germline): SEHNR, FQNEAQ (reference sequence). The CDR3 spans 12 residues. The DNA of the CDR3 is TGTGCCAGCAGCTTACCAGGGGGCGAAGCTTTCTTT. The encoded protein is CASSLPGGEAFF.

V gene TRBV2 combines with J gene TRBJ1-6, with a tentative D call TRBD1 (6 bases). Germline V gene data show CDR1 as SNHLY and CDR2 as FYNNEI. The CDR3 loop spans 15 amino acids. With 6 bases removed from V and 6 bases from J, the gap between germline ends came to 15 bases. CDR3 sequence reads: CASSLQGNTNSPLHF. The CDR3 coding sequence is TGTGCCAGCAGCTTACAGGGAAACACTAATTCACCCCTCCACTTT.

The chain uses TRBV7-9 and TRBJ2-1; 9 bases align to TRBD2. The trim removed 1 base at V and 4 bases at J, leaving 8 bases unmatched. CDR3 length: 17 residues. Germline CDR1 SEHNR, CDR2 FQNEAQ (reference sequence). Here the CDR3 DNA reads TGTGCCAGCAGCTTAGGTAGCGGGAGTCTATTTTACAATGAGCAGTTCTTC. Translated, it gives CASSLGSGSLFYNEQFF.

V usage is TRBV6-5 and J usage is TRBJ1-2, with 10 bases that match TRBD1. The J segment lost 2 bases and the V segment lost 6 bases, leaving 0 bases of the junction unmatched. The CDR3 consists of 13 residues. Germline CDR1 and CDR2: MNHEY and SVGAGI. The CDR3 is CASRDRGNYGYTF. The DNA for the CDR3 is TGTGCCAGCAGGGACAGGGGGAACTATGGCTACACCTTC.